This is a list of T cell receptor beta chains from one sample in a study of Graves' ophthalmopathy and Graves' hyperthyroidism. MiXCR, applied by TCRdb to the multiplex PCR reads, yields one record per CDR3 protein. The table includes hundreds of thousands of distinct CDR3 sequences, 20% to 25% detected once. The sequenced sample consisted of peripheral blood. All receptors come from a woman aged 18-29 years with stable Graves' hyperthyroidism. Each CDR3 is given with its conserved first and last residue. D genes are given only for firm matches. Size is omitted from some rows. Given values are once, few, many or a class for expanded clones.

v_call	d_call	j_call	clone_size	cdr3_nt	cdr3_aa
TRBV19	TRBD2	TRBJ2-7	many	TGTGCCAGTAGTATGGCGGGGGGCACAACCTACGAGCAGTACTTC	CASSMAGGTTYEQYF
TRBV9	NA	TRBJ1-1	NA	TGTGCCAGCAGCGTAGTCAGGGGCTGCGGCACTGAAGCTTTCTTT	CASSVVRGCGTEAFF
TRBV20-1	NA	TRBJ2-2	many	TGCAGTGCTAGAGGACCCTCCAATCCCGGGGAGCTGTTTTTT	CSARGPSNPGELFF
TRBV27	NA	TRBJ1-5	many	TGTGCCAGCAGTTTATCGTGGCCTAGCAATCAGCCCCAGCATTTT	CASSLSWPSNQPQHF
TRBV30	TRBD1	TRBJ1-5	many	TGTGCCTGGAGAGCAGGGGGATTCCCTCAGCCCCAGCATTTT	CAWRAGGFPQPQHF
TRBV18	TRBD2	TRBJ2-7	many	TGTGCCAGCTCACCACCGTCTACTAGCGTCGGCGAGCAGTACTTC	CASSPPSTSVGEQYF
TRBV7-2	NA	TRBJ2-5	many	TGTGCCAGCAGCGCCCCAGCGGGTCCAGAGACCCAGTACTTC	CASSAPAGPETQYF
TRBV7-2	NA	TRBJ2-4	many	TGTGCCAGCCCGGAGTGTGAAGCCAAAAACATTCAGTACTTC	CASPECEAKNIQYF
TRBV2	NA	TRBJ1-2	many	TGTGCCAGCAGTACGGGGGAGGGAGCTGGCTACACCTTC	CASSTGEGAGYTF
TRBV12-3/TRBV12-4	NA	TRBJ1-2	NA	TGTGCCAGCAGTTTACCCGGTCTCTACACCTTC	CASSLPGLYTF